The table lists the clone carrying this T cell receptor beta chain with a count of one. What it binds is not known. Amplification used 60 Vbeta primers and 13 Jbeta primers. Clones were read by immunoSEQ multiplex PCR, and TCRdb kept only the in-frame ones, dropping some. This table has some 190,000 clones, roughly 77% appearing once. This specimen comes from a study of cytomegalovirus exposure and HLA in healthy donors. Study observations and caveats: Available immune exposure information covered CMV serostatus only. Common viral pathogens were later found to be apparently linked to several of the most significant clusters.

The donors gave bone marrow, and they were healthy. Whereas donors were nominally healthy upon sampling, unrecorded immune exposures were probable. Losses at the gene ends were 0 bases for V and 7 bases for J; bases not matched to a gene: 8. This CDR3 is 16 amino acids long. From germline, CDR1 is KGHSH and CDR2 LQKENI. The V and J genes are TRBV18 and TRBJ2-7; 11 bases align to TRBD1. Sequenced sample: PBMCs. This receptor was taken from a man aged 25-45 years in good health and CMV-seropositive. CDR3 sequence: CASSPPSGQGAGEQYF. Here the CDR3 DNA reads TGTGCCAGCTCACCACCGTCCGGACAGGGGGCTGGAGAGCAGTACTTC.